The 8 T cell receptor beta chains in this list originate from one sample, sequenced in a study of blood T cell repertoires in COVID-19. Data came from immunoSEQ multiplex PCR; TCRdb stores just in-frame clones and leaves some out. This sample carries approximately 190,000 clones, about 88% of them seen once, and the ten largest clones take less than 7.5%. The specimen was peripheral blood. All receptors derive from a woman aged 40 to 50 who had recovered from COVID-19.

The chain employs TRBV28 and TRBJ2-7, with D possibly being TRBD2 (5 bases). Germline values: CDR1 MDHEN, CDR2 SYDVKM. V was shortened by 5 bases and J by 3 bases, with 20 bases between the two germline ends. CDR3 length equals 16 residues. CDR3 amino acids: CASSPLPPRERYEQYF. CDR3 coding DNA: TGTGCCAGCAGTCCGCTGCCTCCGAGGGAACGCTACGAGCAGTACTTC.

The V and J genes are TRBV15 and TRBJ2-7, with D tentatively TRBD1 (6 bases). The CDR3 runs to 15 residues. Germline V gives CDR1 LNHNV, CDR2 YYDKDF (reference sequence). Trimming took 3 bases from V and 0 from J, leaving 12 bases between them. As DNA, the CDR3 is TGTGCCACCAGCAGGGACGGACAGAGCTCCTACGAGCAGTACTTC. As protein: CATSRDGQSSYEQYF.

The V call is TRBV7-9, the J call TRBJ2-1; 11 bases fit TRBD1. V lost 5 bases and J lost 7; bases outside the gene matches: 10. The germline CDR1 and CDR2 sequences are SEHNR and FQNEAQ (reference sequence). CDR3 length: 16 residues. The CDR3 region is CASSQGGTGGTNEQFF. The CDR3 DNA sequence: TGTGCCAGCAGCCAAGGGGGGACAGGGGGTACGAATGAGCAGTTCTTC.

This clone occurred a few times. The rearrangement links TRBV4-3 to TRBJ2-3; perhaps TRBD1 as D (6 bases). This CDR3 has 17 amino acids. V lost 3 bases and J lost 8, with 24 bases in between. The germline gives CDR1 LGHNA, CDR2 YSLEER. The CDR3: CASSQDGHRERGGTQYF. In DNA, the CDR3 is TGCGCCAGCAGCCAGGATGGGCACAGGGAAAGAGGTGGTACGCAGTATTTT.

V gene TRBV6-2 or TRBV6-3 combines with J gene TRBJ2-5; 9 nucleotides align to TRBD2. Losses at the gene ends were 4 bases for V and 5 bases for J; bases not matched to a gene: 8. This CDR3 contains 15 residues. Germline values: CDR1 MNHEY, CDR2 SVGEGT. In DNA, the CDR3 is TGTGCCAGCAGTTCCACCGGACTAGCGTGGGAGACCCAGTACTTC. Translating gives CASSSTGLAWETQYF.

This clone was detected only a few times. The V gene is TRBV5-1, the J gene TRBJ2-2; D is perhaps TRBD1 (6 bases). Germline lookup yields CDR1 SGHRS and CDR2 YFSETQ. Trimming stripped 3 bases from V and 5 bases from J, with 8 bases between. The CDR3 is 13 residues long. As DNA, the CDR3 is TGCGCCAGCAGCTCCGGACAGACCGGGGAGCTGTTTTTT. Its protein is CASSSGQTGELFF.

Comments on this clone: One junction end does not reproduce the germline sequence, and a read error may be involved. V and J are TRBV7-3 and TRBJ1-2; D possibly corresponds to TRBD1 (6 bases). In germline, CDR1 is SGHTA, CDR2 FQGTGA. This CDR3 is built from 15 residues. The CDR3 reads CASSVTDGGPEGYTF. The CDR3 DNA reads as TGTGCCAGCAGCGTAACTGACGGGGGGCCGGAAGGCTACACCTTC.

The chain uses TRBV19 and TRBJ2-7; TRBD2 is a possible D gene (7 bases). The CDR3 contains 16 residues. In germline, CDR1 is LNHDA, CDR2 SQIVND (reference sequence). V was shortened by 3 bases and J by 5 bases, with 20 bases between the two germline ends. CDR3 nucleotide sequence: TGTGCCAGTAGTATCCGCCCCGGGGGGCTAAGCGACGAGCAGTACTTC. Its translation: CASSIRPGGLSDEQYF.